This entry lists 10 T cell receptor beta chains sequenced from one sample in a study of beta chain features in type 1 diabetes. Antigens for these TCRs are unknown. Broader study findings: Moderate yet significant TCRB CDR3 shortening was seen in Type 1 diabetes patients in all four CD4+ subsets.

Expressed TCRB transcripts were sequenced because the isolated RNA had all been reverse transcribed beforehand. Libraries were prepared by immunoSEQ multiplex PCR; TCRdb keeps only in-frame clonotypes and omits some of them. In the table there are around 690,000 clones, 9.5% to 15% of which are singletons. The sequenced sample consisted of naive CD4+ T cells from blood. These receptors were taken from a young man with type 1 diabetes.

The chain combines TRBV6-6 with TRBJ2-7, with TRBD1 identical over 9 bases. Germline CDR1 is MNHNY and CDR2 is SVGAGI (reference sequence). After removal of 5 bases from V and 3 bases from J, the junction contained 11 bases not matched to a gene. The CDR3 is 16 amino acids. The DNA for the CDR3 is TGTGCCAGCAGTCCCGACGGGACAGGGAACATCTACGAGCAGTACTTC. Translation gives CASSPDGTGNIYEQYF.

This chain connects TRBV28 to TRBJ2-7; D perhaps matches TRBD1 (6 bases). Germline-derived CDR1 and CDR2 are MDHEN and SYDVKM. The CDR3 length is 13 residues. Trimming took 5 bases from V and 2 from J, leaving 10 bases between them. The DNA of the CDR3 is TGTGCCAGCAGTCGGACAGTCACCTACGAGCAGTACTTC. This gives the protein CASSRTVTYEQYF.

Only a few counts were recorded for this clone. The V gene is TRBV19, the J gene TRBJ1-2, with unresolved D. CDR1 is LNHDA, CDR2 SQIVND, per germline (reference sequence). Trimming removed 6 bases from V and 7 bases from J, with 12 bases in between. This CDR3 region has 12 residues. Here the CDR3 DNA reads TGTGCCAGTAGATATGGACCGGGTGGCTACACCTTC. This gives the protein CASRYGPGGYTF. The full variable domain, in which reference TRBV19 and TRBJ1-2 provide the parts outside the CDR3, is DGGITQSPKYLFRKEGQNVTLSCEQNLNHDAMYWYRQDPGQGLRLIYYSQIVNDFQKGDIAEGYSVSREKKESFPLTVTSAQKNPTAFYLCASRYGPGGYTFGSGTRLTVV.

This rearrangement joins TRBV5-4 to TRBJ2-7, with D uncertain. V lost 0 bases, J lost 2 bases, and 6 bases lay in between. Germline V gene lookup returns CDR1 SGHNT and CDR2 YYREEE (reference sequence). The CDR3 extends over 13 amino acids. The CDR3 reads CASSLESTYEQYF. DNA of the CDR3: TGTGCCAGCAGCTTGGAATCCACCTACGAGCAGTACTTC.

The chain links TRBV7-9 to TRBJ2-7; 9 nucleotides match TRBD2. Germline CDR1 reads SEHNR; CDR2 reads FQNEAQ (reference sequence). CDR3 size: 17 residues. Trimming at V came to 3 bases and at J to 1 base, leaving 10 bases not matched to a gene. CDR3: CASSLVRTSGGSYEQYF. As DNA, the CDR3 is TGTGCCAGCAGCTTGGTGAGGACCAGCGGGGGGTCCTACGAGCAGTACTTC.

About this clone itself: Other DNA variants within this sample encode the same CDR3. The chain employs TRBV30 and TRBJ2-5; no clear D gene. CDR3 size: 12 residues. V was clipped by 0 bases and J by 1 base, with 3 bases between them. Per the germline V gene, CDR1 is GTSNPN and CDR2 is SVGIG (reference sequence). The CDR3 nucleotides are TGTGCCTGGAGTGTAGGCCAAGAGACCCAGTACTTC. Protein sequence: CAWSVGQETQYF.

The chain links TRBV7-2 to TRBJ2-2; 8 bases match TRBD2. Germline-derived CDR1 and CDR2 are SGHTA and FQGNSA. Trimming at V came to 1 base and at J to 4 bases, leaving 5 bases not matched to a gene. This CDR3 comprises 16 residues. The CDR3 protein is CASSLGSLAGTGELFF. The DNA of the CDR3 is TGTGCCAGCAGCTTAGGGTCTCTAGCGGGCACCGGGGAGCTGTTTTTT.

In DNA, the CDR3 is TGTGCCAGCAGCGCCCGGGGGGCGCCAGATACGCAGTATTTT. Protein product: CASSARGAPDTQYF. The J gene is TRBJ2-3, the V gene TRBV9; a weak D match, TRBD2 (7 bases). The ends were cut back, 3 bases at V and 4 bases at J, with 12 bases in the middle. Germline-derived CDR1 and CDR2 are SGDLS and YYNGEE. The CDR3 loop spans 14 amino acids.

V usage is TRBV10-3 and J usage is TRBJ2-7, with a tentative D call TRBD2 (5 bases). Germline V gives CDR1 ENHRY, CDR2 SYGVKD. Trimming left V 4 bases short and J 4 bases short, with 23 bases between. The CDR3 covers 17 residues. The CDR3 DNA reads as TGTGCCATCAGTGGCCCCCCGGGCAACGAGGGTGCATACGAGCAGTACTTC. Encoded protein: CAISGPPGNEGAYEQYF.

This clone was counted only a few times. The chain links TRBV5-1 to TRBJ2-3; 8 positions match TRBD1. This CDR3 comprises 16 residues. Germline V gene sequence: CDR1 SGHRS, CDR2 YFSETQ. V gave up 4 bases and J gave up 2 bases; unmatched junction bases: 9. CDR3 sequence (DNA): TGCGCCAGCAGCCTGACAGGGGTCGCTGCCACAGATACGCAGTATTTT. Protein product: CASSLTGVAATDTQYF.